One and the same sample provided the 14 T cell receptor beta chains below, sequenced in a study of T cell changes during pregnancy in multiple sclerosis. Some clones are missing from TCRdb's copy, which holds only in-frame ones; the method was immunoSEQ multiplex PCR. The data contain 40,000 or so clones, over 75% of them singletons. Sample: CD8+ T cells from peripheral blood mononuclear cells, taken in the first trimester of pregnancy. The receptors stem from a female donor with multiple sclerosis, enrolled in a pregnancy study.

The chain combines TRBV6-1 with TRBJ1-1; tentatively, D is TRBD1 (5 bases). Germline loops: CDR1 MNHNS, CDR2 SASEGT. The CDR3 is 17 residues long. V dropped 0 bases and J dropped 7 bases, with 21 bases sitting between them. CDR3 DNA sequence: TGTGCCAGCAGTGAAGCCCGCCAGGACAAGAGAAGGCTTGAAGCTTTCTTT. Amino acids: CASSEARQDKRRLEAFF.

CDR3 residues: CASSFRENTEAFF. The DNA of the CDR3 is TGTGCCAGCAGTTTCAGGGAGAACACTGAAGCTTTCTTT. The V gene is TRBV6-4, the J gene TRBJ1-1; possibly TRBD1 for D (5 bases). The CDR3 consists of 13 residues. The germline V gene has CDR1 MRHNA and CDR2 SNTAGT. V was shortened by 5 bases and J by 1 base, with 8 bases between the two germline ends.

The CDR3 is CASSVGEQFF. In nucleotides, the CDR3 is TGTGCCAGCAGTGTCGGGGAGCAGTTCTTC. The genes are TRBV2 and TRBJ2-1; no clear D gene. Per the germline V gene, CDR1 is SNHLY and CDR2 is FYNNEI. The CDR3 contains 10 residues. Trimming took 4 bases from V and 10 from J, leaving 5 bases between them.

The sample holds a few counts of this clone. V is TRBV10-3 and J is TRBJ1-6, with D tentatively TRBD1 (6 bases). Deletions cut 2 bases from V and 2 bases from J, with 10 bases between. Germline lookup yields CDR1 ENHRY and CDR2 SYGVKD. The CDR3 consists of 16 residues. CDR3 in amino acids: CAISEGRGTYNSPLHF. CDR3 bases: TGTGCCATCAGTGAGGGCAGGGGAACCTATAATTCACCCCTCCACTTT.

This clone was seen many times. The chain employs TRBV19 and TRBJ1-2, with 8 nucleotides matching TRBD1. V dropped 5 bases and J dropped 1; count of bases not matched to a gene: 6. CDR1 and CDR2 from the germline V gene are LNHDA and SQIVND (reference sequence). The CDR3 sequence is 15 residues long. The CDR3 loop is CASSFTGGINYGYTF. The CDR3 DNA reads TGTGCCAGTAGTTTTACAGGGGGGATTAACTATGGCTACACCTTC. The complete variable domain, with remaining parts taken from reference TRBV19 and TRBJ1-2, reads DGGITQSPKYLFRKEGQNVTLSCEQNLNHDAMYWYRQDPGQGLRLIYYSQIVNDFQKGDIAEGYSVSREKKESFPLTVTSAQKNPTAFYLCASSFTGGINYGYTFGSGTRLTVV.

The rearrangement joins TRBV11-3 to TRBJ1-5; D is undetermined. The CDR3 has 12 amino acids. V lost 1 base and J 5 bases, leaving 3 bases between the germline ends. Germline V CDR1 and CDR2: SGHNT, YENEEA. The CDR3 loop is CASSLGHQPQHF. In DNA, the CDR3 is TGTGCCAGCAGCTTAGGGCATCAGCCCCAGCATTTT.

The chain is built from TRBV11-2 and TRBJ1-1; D gene unclear. The germline V and J ends were trimmed by 3 bases and 3 bases, with 14 bases remaining between them. In germline, CDR1 is SGHAT, CDR2 FQNNGV. The CDR3 covers 15 residues. The CDR3 nucleotides are TGTGCCAGCAGCTTGACGGGCGCGCGGGACACTGAAGCTTTCTTT. This sequence encodes CASSLTGARDTEAFF.

The chain combines TRBV2 with TRBJ2-5, with TRBD2 matching 9 bases. V lost 4 bases, J lost 0 bases, and 3 bases stayed unmatched. Germline V gene lookup returns CDR1 SNHLY and CDR2 FYNNEI. The CDR3 covers 15 residues. The CDR3 DNA follows: TGTGCCAGCAGTGGTTTAGCGGGGGACCAAGAGACCCAGTACTTC. This codes for CASSGLAGDQETQYF. Full variable domain (outside the CDR3, taken from reference TRBV2 and TRBJ2-5): EPEVTQTPSHQVTQMGQEVILRCVPISNHLYFYWYRQILGQKVEFLVSFYNNEISEKSEIFDDQFSVERPDGSNFTLKIRSTKLEDSAMYFCASSGLAGDQETQYFGPGTRLLVL.

The sample holds a few counts of this clone. This rearrangement joins TRBV13 to TRBJ1-1, with D possibly TRBD1 on 6 matching bases. Trimming left V 5 bases short and J 8 bases short, with 9 bases between. Germline-derived CDR1 and CDR2 are PRHDT and FYEKMQ (reference sequence). The CDR3 has 11 residues. The CDR3 reads CASSPDREAFF. Here the CDR3 DNA reads TGTGCCAGCAGCCCGGACAGAGAAGCTTTCTTT.

This clone was observed a few times. The chain joins TRBV6-4 to TRBJ2-3; TRBD2 matches 9 bases. V was clipped by 2 bases and J by 3 bases; unmatched bases: 0. Germline V gene data show CDR1 as MRHNA and CDR2 as SNTAGT. CDR3 length: 14 amino acids. CDR3 bases: TGTGCCAGCAGTGACGCGGGGGGGACAGATACGCAGTATTTT. Its translation: CASSDAGGTDTQYF.

The chain joins TRBV18 to TRBJ2-5; 10 bases line up with TRBD1. The length of the CDR3 is 16 residues. With V trimmed by 5 bases and J by 1 base, 7 bases remained unmatched. The germline V gene has CDR1 KGHSH and CDR2 LQKENI. For the CDR3, the DNA is TGTGCCAGCTCATCCCGGGACAGGGGACTCCAAGAGACCCAGTACTTC. Its protein is CASSSRDRGLQETQYF. Based on the CDR3 plus reference TRBV18 and TRBJ2-5, the full variable domain is NAGVMQNPRHLVRRRGQEARLRCSPMKGHSHVYWYRQLPEEGLKFMVYLQKENIIDESGMPKERFSAEFPKEGPSILRIQQVVRGDSAAYFCASSSRDRGLQETQYFGPGTRLLVL.

The chain has TRBV19 and TRBJ1-6; D may be TRBD1 (5 bases). V was cut by 3 bases and J by 8 bases, with 11 bases left in between. The CDR3 sequence is 14 residues long. Germline V gene lookup returns CDR1 LNHDA and CDR2 SQIVND (reference sequence). The CDR3 is CASSMGLGDSPLHF. In DNA, the CDR3 is TGTGCCAGTAGTATGGGGCTGGGCGATTCACCCCTCCACTTT. The variable domain in full, completed from reference TRBV19 and TRBJ1-6, reads DGGITQSPKYLFRKEGQNVTLSCEQNLNHDAMYWYRQDPGQGLRLIYYSQIVNDFQKGDIAEGYSVSREKKESFPLTVTSAQKNPTAFYLCASSMGLGDSPLHFGNGTRLTVT.

The chain is built from TRBV27 and TRBJ1-1; D might be TRBD1 (6 bases). The CDR3 is made up of 15 amino acids. In germline, CDR1 is MNHEY, CDR2 SMNVEV (reference sequence). The V gene lost 1 base and the J gene lost 3 bases, with 12 bases spanning the gap. CDR3 DNA sequence: TGTGCCAGCAGTTTATATCCGGGGGGCTACACTGAAGCTTTCTTT. Translation: CASSLYPGGYTEAFF.

CDR3 loop: CASSQDLQGPYEQYF. The CDR3 nucleotides are TGCGCCAGCAGCCAAGATCTACAGGGGCCCTACGAGCAGTACTTC. This sequence joins TRBV4-1 and TRBJ2-7; 7 nucleotides line up with TRBD1. The CDR3 covers 15 residues. After removal of 0 bases from V and 2 bases from J, the junction contained 4 bases not matched to a gene. Per germline, CDR1 MGHRA and CDR2 YSYEKL.